What follows are 32 T cell receptor beta chains derived from one specimen sequenced in a study of Tregs in tolerant kidney transplant recipients. Related graft donors supplied nonmyeloablative bone marrow transplants, and mixed chimerism was transient. The protocol was immunoSEQ multiplex PCR, while the TCRdb copy is restricted to in-frame clones and leaves out a portion. The sample has approximately 90,000 clones, approximately 93% seen once. Sequences were derived from CD4+ T cells from blood (PBMCs), sampled 12 months after the transplant. The origin of the receptors is a human patient who received a combined kidney and bone marrow transplant. Certain T cells may be donor cells from the graft.

The gene calls are TRBV4-2 and TRBJ2-4, with 9 bases identical to TRBD2. In germline, CDR1 is LGHNA, CDR2 YNFKEQ. This CDR3 spans 18 amino acids. V shed 0 bases, J shed 4 bases, and the junction held 10 bases outside the gene matches. The CDR3 region is CASSQDSHRLAAKNIQYF. The CDR3 DNA reads as TGTGCCAGCAGCCAAGATTCCCACCGACTAGCGGCAAAAAACATTCAGTACTTC.

This rearrangement joins TRBV19 to TRBJ1-2; D gene unclear. The germline gives CDR1 LNHDA, CDR2 SQIVND (reference sequence). This CDR3 has 14 residues. The V end lost 3 bases, the J end lost 0 bases, and 8 bases lay between the germline ends. For the CDR3, the DNA is TGTGCCAGTAGTATCTGGGCCGCTAACTATGGCTACACCTTC. Its protein is CASSIWAANYGYTF. The full variable domain, completed using reference TRBV19 and TRBJ1-2, is DGGITQSPKYLFRKEGQNVTLSCEQNLNHDAMYWYRQDPGQGLRLIYYSQIVNDFQKGDIAEGYSVSREKKESFPLTVTSAQKNPTAFYLCASSIWAANYGYTFGSGTRLTVV.

The rearrangement uses TRBV4-3 and TRBJ1-4; 9 bases map to TRBD1. The CDR3 has 17 residues. The V segment lost 0 bases and the J segment 8 bases; nucleotides outside the gene matches: 10. Germline V gives CDR1 LGHNA, CDR2 YSLEER. This CDR3 is CASSQDPAGTGIEKLFF. CDR3 in DNA: TGCGCCAGCAGCCAAGATCCGGCCGGGACAGGGATCGAAAAACTGTTTTTT.

This chain connects TRBV12-5 to TRBJ1-5; 9 positions agree with TRBD1. CDR1 is LGHNT, CDR2 FRNRAP, per germline. V lost 5 bases and J lost 5; bases outside the gene matches: 10. CDR3 length: 16 amino acids. The CDR3 spells CASGPPLGQGHQPQHF. The CDR3 bases are TGTGCTAGTGGTCCGCCTTTGGGACAGGGACATCAGCCCCAGCATTTT.

With respect to this clone: The sample carries other DNA sequences with the same CDR3. The chain recombines TRBV19 with TRBJ2-2; D gene ambiguous. The V end was cut by 3 bases, the J end by 1 base, with 6 bases between. The CDR3 length is 14 residues. The germline V gene has CDR1 LNHDA and CDR2 SQIVND (reference sequence). The CDR3 nucleotides are TGTGCCAGTAGTATTCGTCGGAACACCGGGGAGCTGTTTTTT. This codes for CASSIRRNTGELFF.

A single count supports this clone. This rearrangement joins TRBV6-4 to TRBJ2-1; 10 positions agree with TRBD2. Unmatched junction bases numbered 6, after V lost 7 bases and J lost 6 bases. The germline V gene has CDR1 MRHNA and CDR2 SNTAGT. This CDR3 contains 14 residues. CDR3 nucleotide sequence: TGTGCCAGCAAGCGATTAGCGGGAGGCAATGAGCAGTTCTTC. It translates to CASKRLAGGNEQFF.

The chain joins TRBV12-5 to TRBJ2-1; 7 positions agree with TRBD2. The ends lost 1 base at V and 12 bases at J; junction bases unmatched: 9. The CDR3 is 14 residues long. CDR1 LGHNT and CDR2 FRNRAP come from the germline V gene. The CDR3 region has the DNA TGTGCTAGTGGTTTGGACCCAGCGGGGTTTGGGCAGTTCTTC. Translation gives CASGLDPAGFGQFF.

This chain joins TRBV5-4 and TRBJ2-7, with D unclear. The CDR3 has 15 residues. CDR1 is SGHNT and CDR2 is YYREEE in the germline V gene (reference sequence). The ends were cut back, 2 bases at V and 4 bases at J, with 16 bases in the middle. The CDR3 sequence: CASSLSVPPEYEQYF. The DNA of the CDR3 is TGTGCCAGCAGCTTATCAGTGCCACCGGAGTACGAGCAGTACTTC. The entire variable domain, with the rest obtained from reference TRBV5-4 and TRBJ2-7, is as follows: ETGVTQSPTHLIKTRGQQVTLRCSSQSGHNTVSWYQQALGQGPQFIFQYYREEENGRGNFPPRFSGLQFPNYSSELNVNALELDDSALYLCASSLSVPPEYEQYFGPGTRLTVT.

This clone was seen just once. V and J are TRBV6-5 and TRBJ1-2; no clear D. With 2 bases removed from V and 8 bases from J, the gap between germline ends came to 12 bases. Germline CDR1 and CDR2: MNHEY and SVGAGI. The CDR3 loop spans 13 amino acids. The CDR3 nucleotides are TGTGCCAGCAGTTACGCGGGTACAAGAGGCTACACCTTC. Protein: CASSYAGTRGYTF.

The chain links TRBV6-1 to TRBJ2-7; a weak D match, TRBD1 (6 bases). CDR3 size: 15 residues. Germline CDR1 and CDR2: MNHNS and SASEGT. Trimming took 5 bases from V and 1 from J, leaving 15 bases between them. In DNA, the CDR3 is TGTGCCAGCAGTCGGACCCGGGACACATCCTACGAGCAGTACTTC. Translating gives CASSRTRDTSYEQYF.

V usage is TRBV5-4 and J usage is TRBJ1-6, with 9 positions matching TRBD1. The CDR3 contains 13 residues. Germline trimming cut 5 bases from V and 9 bases from J; bases unmatched to any gene: 3. Per the germline V gene, CDR1 is SGHNT and CDR2 is YYREEE (reference sequence). DNA of the CDR3: TGTGCCAGCAGTTGGGACAGGGCTTCACCCCTCCACTTT. Residues: CASSWDRASPLHF.

The chain joins TRBV4-3 to TRBJ2-1, with 8 bases fitting TRBD2. V lost 0 bases, J lost 6 bases, and 7 bases stayed unmatched. The CDR3 totals 16 residues. Germline V gene lookup returns CDR1 LGHNA and CDR2 YSLEER. In DNA form, the CDR3 reads TGCGCCAGCAGCCAAGATATAACGGGGACTAGCAATGAGCAGTTCTTC. Protein sequence: CASSQDITGTSNEQFF.

The rearrangement uses TRBV7-6 and TRBJ2-3; 8 bases match TRBD2. The CDR3 runs to 16 residues. Trimming at V came to 2 bases and at J to 0 bases, leaving 4 bases not matched to a gene. Germline V CDR1 and CDR2: SGHVS, FNYEAQ. The CDR3 DNA sequence: TGTGCCAGCAGCTTATTTTCTAGCGGGAGCACAGATACGCAGTATTTT. Its translation: CASSLFSSGSTDTQYF.

V usage is TRBV5-1 and J usage is TRBJ2-3; D remains ambiguous. The CDR3 consists of 16 residues. The ends were cut back, 4 bases at V and 0 bases at J, with 15 bases in the middle. Germline CDR1 and CDR2: SGHRS and YFSETQ. The CDR3 protein is CASSLLTAMSTDTQYF. CDR3 DNA sequence: TGCGCCAGCAGCCTGTTAACAGCTATGAGCACAGATACGCAGTATTTT.

The chain recombines TRBV11-2 with TRBJ2-1; TRBD2 aligns across 16 bases. The ends lost 5 bases at V and 8 bases at J; junction bases unmatched: 12. CDR1 and CDR2 from the germline V gene are SGHAT and FQNNGV. CDR3 length: 18 amino acids. The CDR3 loop is CASSQRIKGLAGGDEQFF. CDR3 DNA sequence: TGTGCCAGCAGCCAGAGGATTAAGGGACTAGCGGGAGGGGATGAGCAGTTCTTC.

The chain carries TRBV19 and TRBJ2-7; D gene ambiguous. Trimming shortened V by 5 bases and J by 0 bases, and 8 bases separated the two germline ends. The CDR3 spans 13 residues. Per germline, CDR1 LNHDA and CDR2 SQIVND (reference sequence). Here the CDR3 reads CASSLGSSYEQYF. The CDR3 DNA is TGTGCCAGTAGTCTTGGCAGCTCCTACGAGCAGTACTTC.

The chain links TRBV6-7 to TRBJ2-1; D is perhaps TRBD1 (5 bases). TRBV6-7 is an ORF; its function is uncertain. The CDR3 is 15 amino acids. V was trimmed by 4 bases and J by 2 bases, leaving 12 bases between them. The CDR3 protein is CASSSERQTYNEQFF. The DNA for the CDR3 is TGTGCCAGCAGTTCGGAGAGACAGACCTACAATGAGCAGTTCTTC.

This clone was observed once. The CDR3 loop is CASSVVVDTYEQYF. CDR3 in DNA: TGTGCCAGCAGCGTAGTGGTAGATACCTACGAGCAGTACTTC. The rearrangement joins TRBV9 to TRBJ2-7; D is unresolved. Germline lookup yields CDR1 SGDLS and CDR2 YYNGEE. Trimming shortened V by 0 bases and J by 2 bases, and 9 bases separated the two germline ends. This CDR3 is 14 amino acids long.

The gene calls are TRBV7-2 and TRBJ2-3; D perhaps matches TRBD2 (6 bases). CDR1 and CDR2 from the germline V gene are SGHTA and FQGNSA. The CDR3 length is 16 residues. Trimming removed 1 base at V and 4 bases at J, with 15 bases between. CDR3 DNA: TGTGCCAGCAGCTTAGTGGGCGGGGCGAACCCAGATACGCAGTATTTT. Protein sequence: CASSLVGGANPDTQYF.

The J gene is TRBJ2-3, the V gene TRBV19, with D tentatively TRBD2 (5 bases). This CDR3 region has 15 residues. CDR1 is LNHDA and CDR2 is SQIVND in the germline V gene (reference sequence). V was cut by 5 bases and J by 3 bases, with 15 bases left in between. In DNA, the CDR3 is TGTGCCAGTAGTTCCTCCCCGGGGATGACAGATACGCAGTATTTT. It translates to CASSSSPGMTDTQYF.

This rearrangement joins TRBV5-1 to TRBJ2-2, with D unclear. Trimming shortened V by 1 base and J by 2 bases, and 12 bases separated the two germline ends. The CDR3 contains 16 residues. The germline V gene encodes CDR1 SGHRS and CDR2 YFSETQ. The CDR3 region has the DNA TGCGCCAGCAGCTTGACACAGAGTTCAAACACCGGGGAGCTGTTTTTT. Amino acids: CASSLTQSSNTGELFF.

V usage is TRBV18 and J usage is TRBJ2-7, with D tentatively TRBD2 (7 bases). The germline gives CDR1 KGHSH, CDR2 LQKENI. Between the trimmed V and J ends, which lost 5 bases and 4 bases, there was a span of 18 bases. This CDR3 is 15 amino acids long. The CDR3 protein is CASSSLRGGGYEQYF. The CDR3 bases are TGTGCCAGCTCATCACTCAGGGGAGGGGGGTACGAGCAGTACTTC.

V gene TRBV5-1 combines with J gene TRBJ2-5, with D perhaps TRBD2 (5 bases). This CDR3 is built from 12 residues. V gave up 10 bases and J gave up 0 bases, with 10 bases separating them. From germline, CDR1 is SGHRS and CDR2 YFSETQ. CDR3 DNA sequence: TGCGCCGAGGGTCCGGACCAAGAGACCCAGTACTTC. Translated, it gives CAEGPDQETQYF.

This chain joins TRBV10-3 and TRBJ2-7; tentative D call: TRBD1 (6 bases). Germline values: CDR1 ENHRY, CDR2 SYGVKD. This CDR3 region has 16 residues. With 5 bases removed from V and 7 bases from J, the gap between germline ends came to 24 bases. The CDR3 loop is CAISRHAERGNGEQYF. The DNA for the CDR3 is TGTGCCATCAGTCGACACGCGGAGAGGGGGAATGGAGAGCAGTACTTC.

CDR3 residues: CASSINAVVGETQYF. In nucleotides, the CDR3 is TGTGCCAGTAGTATAAACGCGGTGGTAGGAGAGACCCAGTACTTC. The rearrangement uses TRBV19 and TRBJ2-5; D not resolved. The germline CDR1 and CDR2 sequences are LNHDA and SQIVND (reference sequence). This CDR3 contains 15 residues. The V end lost 2 bases, the J end lost 4 bases, and 14 bases lay between the germline ends.

Concerning this clone itself: The sample holds other DNA sequences that translate to the same CDR3. The chain has TRBV5-6 and TRBJ1-6; D is undetermined. Trimming left V 1 base short and J 0 bases short, with 8 bases between. The V gene's germline CDR1 is SGHDT and CDR2 YYEEEE. The CDR3 has 16 residues. Here the CDR3 reads CASSLRTSSYNSPLHF. The CDR3 coding sequence is TGTGCCAGCAGCTTGCGCACGAGCTCCTATAATTCACCCCTCCACTTT.

J is TRBJ2-7 and V is TRBV4-3; D is uncertain. Germline V gene sequence: CDR1 LGHNA, CDR2 YSLEER. Trimming took 0 bases from V and 7 from J, leaving 10 bases between them. The CDR3 loop spans 13 amino acids. This CDR3 reads CASSQDRRWEQYF. The DNA of the CDR3 is TGCGCCAGCAGCCAAGATAGGCGGTGGGAGCAGTACTTC.

The rearrangement uses TRBV2 and TRBJ1-2; 7 nucleotides align to TRBD1. This CDR3 comprises 13 residues. CDR1 is SNHLY and CDR2 is FYNNEI in the germline V gene. J lost 7 bases, V lost 5 bases, and 7 bases had no gene match. CDR3 loop: CASSFRQGGGYTF. The CDR3 DNA sequence: TGTGCCAGCAGTTTTCGTCAGGGGGGTGGCTACACCTTC.

The chain carries TRBV7-3 and TRBJ2-3, with no clear D. Germline loops: CDR1 SGHTA, CDR2 FQGTGA. The CDR3 is made up of 15 amino acids. V lost 1 base and J 4 bases, leaving 12 bases between the germline ends. The DNA of the CDR3 is TGTGCCAGCAGCTTAAGGGCAGGTTTTTCAGATACGCAGTATTTT. Its protein is CASSLRAGFSDTQYF. Together with reference TRBV7-3 and TRBJ2-3, the CDR3 gives the full variable domain: GAGVSQTPSNKVTEKGKYVELRCDPISGHTALYWYRQSLGQGPEFLIYFQGTGAADDSGLPNDRFFAVRPEGSVSTLKIQRTERGDSAVYLCASSLRAGFSDTQYFGPGTRLTVL.

The chain links TRBV11-2 to TRBJ2-1; D is perhaps TRBD2 (6 bases). CDR3 length: 12 residues. Trimming pared 4 bases from V and 9 bases from J, leaving 10 bases between. Germline assignment: CDR1 SGHAT and CDR2 FQNNGV. This chain's CDR3 is CASSYRRGEQFF. The DNA of the CDR3 is TGTGCCAGCAGCTATCGGAGGGGTGAGCAGTTCTTC.

This clone showed up just once. J is TRBJ1-5 and V is TRBV18, with a weak D call TRBD1 (6 bases). Per the germline V gene, CDR1 is KGHSH and CDR2 is LQKENI. The CDR3 runs 14 residues. With 1 base removed from V and 9 bases from J, the gap between germline ends came to 13 bases. The CDR3 loop is CASSPRDTYSPQHF. For the CDR3, the DNA is TGTGCCAGCTCACCACGGGACACTTATTCGCCCCAGCATTTT. The whole variable domain, filled in from reference TRBV18 and TRBJ1-5, reads NAGVMQNPRHLVRRRGQEARLRCSPMKGHSHVYWYRQLPEEGLKFMVYLQKENIIDESGMPKERFSAEFPKEGPSILRIQQVVRGDSAAYFCASSPRDTYSPQHFGDGTRLSIL.

The V gene is TRBV7-2, the J gene TRBJ2-7, with D unclear. Germline V lookup: CDR1 SGHTA, CDR2 FQGNSA. The CDR3 has 12 amino acids. The V end was cut by 2 bases, the J end by 4 bases, with 6 bases between. CDR3 DNA: TGTGCCAGCAGCTTACATTTTTACGAGCAGTACTTC. Its protein product is CASSLHFYEQYF.